This TCR beta chain was found in a study of blood T cell repertoires in COVID-19. The CDR3 has 15 residues. Trimming shortened V by 2 bases and J by 0 bases, and 8 bases separated the two germline ends. CDR1 SGHTA and CDR2 FQGNSA come from the germline V gene. Data came from immunoSEQ multiplex PCR; TCRdb stores just in-frame clones and leaves some out. The sample has a few hundred thousand clones, 80% to 90% seen once; the top ten hold about 1.4%. The chain combines TRBV7-2 with TRBJ2-1, with D perhaps TRBD1 (5 bases). The sequenced material came from peripheral blood. The clonotype was recovered from a woman in her forties who had recovered from COVID-19. The CDR3 here is CASSLLDISYNEQFF. CDR3 sequence (DNA): TGTGCCAGCAGCTTATTGGACATCTCCTACAATGAGCAGTTCTTC.